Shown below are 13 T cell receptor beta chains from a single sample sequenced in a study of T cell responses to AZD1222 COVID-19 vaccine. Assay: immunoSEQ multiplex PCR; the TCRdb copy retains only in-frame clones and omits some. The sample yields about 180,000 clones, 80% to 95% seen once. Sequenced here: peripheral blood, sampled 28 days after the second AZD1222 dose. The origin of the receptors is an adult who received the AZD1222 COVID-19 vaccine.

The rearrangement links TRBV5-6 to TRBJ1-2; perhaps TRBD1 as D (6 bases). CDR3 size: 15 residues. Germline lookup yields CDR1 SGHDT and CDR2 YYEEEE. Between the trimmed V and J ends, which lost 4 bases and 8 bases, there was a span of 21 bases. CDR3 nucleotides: TGTGCCAGCAGCGGAAACAGGGCTGGGATAGGGGGCTACACCTTC. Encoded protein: CASSGNRAGIGGYTF.

The CDR3 loop reads CSARRIKGTDTQYF. The CDR3 DNA sequence: TGCAGCGCCCGACGGATTAAGGGGACAGATACGCAGTATTTT. The genes are TRBV29-1 and TRBJ2-3, with a tentative D call TRBD1 (5 bases). CDR1 is SQVTM and CDR2 is ANQGSEA in the germline V gene. Trimming took off 7 bases at V and 3 bases at J, with 17 bases between the two ends. There are 14 residues in the CDR3.

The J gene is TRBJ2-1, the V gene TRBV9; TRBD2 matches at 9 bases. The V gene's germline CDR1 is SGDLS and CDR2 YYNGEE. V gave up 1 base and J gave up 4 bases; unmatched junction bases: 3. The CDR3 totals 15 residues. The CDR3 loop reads CASSVMAGGYNEQFF. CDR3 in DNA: TGTGCCAGCAGCGTAATGGCGGGGGGGTACAATGAGCAGTTCTTC.

The CDR3 region has the DNA TGTGCCTCCCAGGGTAGAAACACCATATATTTT. Residues: CASQGRNTIYF. This chain uses TRBV10-3 with TRBJ1-3, with D possibly matching TRBD1 (5 bases). The ends were cut back, 11 bases at V and 5 bases at J, with 10 bases in the middle. This CDR3 is built from 11 residues. Germline CDR1 and CDR2: ENHRY and SYGVKD.

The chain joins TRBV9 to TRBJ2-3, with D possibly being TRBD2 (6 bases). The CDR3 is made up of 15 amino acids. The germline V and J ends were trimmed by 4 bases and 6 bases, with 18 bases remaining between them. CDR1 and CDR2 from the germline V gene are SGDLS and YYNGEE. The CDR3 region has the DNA TGTGCCAGCAGCCCACGCGGAGGGCCCGCTGATACGCAGTATTTT. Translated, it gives CASSPRGGPADTQYF.

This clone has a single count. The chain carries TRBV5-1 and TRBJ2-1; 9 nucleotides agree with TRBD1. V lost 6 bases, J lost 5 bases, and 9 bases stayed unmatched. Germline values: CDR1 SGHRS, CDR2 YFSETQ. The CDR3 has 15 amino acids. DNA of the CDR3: TGCGCCAGCACGGTGGGACAGGGTTTGCACAATGAGCAGTTCTTC. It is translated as CASTVGQGLHNEQFF.

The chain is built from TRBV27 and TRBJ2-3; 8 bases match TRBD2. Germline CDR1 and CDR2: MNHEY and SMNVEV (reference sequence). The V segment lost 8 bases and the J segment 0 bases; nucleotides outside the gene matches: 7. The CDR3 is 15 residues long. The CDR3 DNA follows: TGTGCCAGCGGCCTAGCGGGTTCTAGCACAGATACGCAGTATTTT. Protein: CASGLAGSSTDTQYF.

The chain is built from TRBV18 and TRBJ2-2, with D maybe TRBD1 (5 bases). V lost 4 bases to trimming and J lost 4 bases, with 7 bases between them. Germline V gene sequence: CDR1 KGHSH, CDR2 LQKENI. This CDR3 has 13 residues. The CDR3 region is CASSQGATGELFF. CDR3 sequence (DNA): TGTGCCAGCTCACAAGGGGCCACCGGGGAGCTGTTTTTT. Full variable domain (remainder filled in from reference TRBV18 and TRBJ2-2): NAGVMQNPRHLVRRRGQEARLRCSPMKGHSHVYWYRQLPEEGLKFMVYLQKENIIDESGMPKERFSAEFPKEGPSILRIQQVVRGDSAAYFCASSQGATGELFFGEGSRLTVL.

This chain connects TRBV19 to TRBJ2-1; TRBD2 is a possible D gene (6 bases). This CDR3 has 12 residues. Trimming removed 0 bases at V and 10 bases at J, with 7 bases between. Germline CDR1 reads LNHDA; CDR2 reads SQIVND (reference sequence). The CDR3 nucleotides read TGTGCCAGTAGTATAGATCGGGGGGAGCAGTTCTTC. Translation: CASSIDRGEQFF.

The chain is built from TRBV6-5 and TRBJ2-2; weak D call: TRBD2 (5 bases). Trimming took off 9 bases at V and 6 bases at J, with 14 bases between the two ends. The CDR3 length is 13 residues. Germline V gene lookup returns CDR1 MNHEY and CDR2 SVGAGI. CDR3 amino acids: CASNSEGAGELFF. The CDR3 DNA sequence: TGTGCCAGTAATTCCGAGGGAGCCGGGGAGCTGTTTTTT.

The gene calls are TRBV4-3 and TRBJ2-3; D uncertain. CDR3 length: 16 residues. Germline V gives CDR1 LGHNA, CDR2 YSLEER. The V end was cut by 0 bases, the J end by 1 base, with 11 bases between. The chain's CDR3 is CASSQDLVGRTDTQYF. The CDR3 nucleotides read TGCGCCAGCAGCCAAGATTTGGTAGGTCGCACAGATACGCAGTATTTT.

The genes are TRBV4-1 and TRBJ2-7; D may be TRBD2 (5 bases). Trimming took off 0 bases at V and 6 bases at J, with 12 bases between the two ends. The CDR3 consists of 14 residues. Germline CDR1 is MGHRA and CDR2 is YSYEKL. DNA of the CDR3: TGCGCCAGCAGCCAAGACAGGCTAGCTTTCGAGCAGTACTTC. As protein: CASSQDRLAFEQYF.

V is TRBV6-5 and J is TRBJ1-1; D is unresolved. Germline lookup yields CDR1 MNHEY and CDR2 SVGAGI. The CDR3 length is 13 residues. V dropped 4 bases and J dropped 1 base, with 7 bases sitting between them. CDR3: CASSSHRNTEAFF. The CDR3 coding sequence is TGTGCCAGCAGTTCACACAGGAACACTGAAGCTTTCTTT.